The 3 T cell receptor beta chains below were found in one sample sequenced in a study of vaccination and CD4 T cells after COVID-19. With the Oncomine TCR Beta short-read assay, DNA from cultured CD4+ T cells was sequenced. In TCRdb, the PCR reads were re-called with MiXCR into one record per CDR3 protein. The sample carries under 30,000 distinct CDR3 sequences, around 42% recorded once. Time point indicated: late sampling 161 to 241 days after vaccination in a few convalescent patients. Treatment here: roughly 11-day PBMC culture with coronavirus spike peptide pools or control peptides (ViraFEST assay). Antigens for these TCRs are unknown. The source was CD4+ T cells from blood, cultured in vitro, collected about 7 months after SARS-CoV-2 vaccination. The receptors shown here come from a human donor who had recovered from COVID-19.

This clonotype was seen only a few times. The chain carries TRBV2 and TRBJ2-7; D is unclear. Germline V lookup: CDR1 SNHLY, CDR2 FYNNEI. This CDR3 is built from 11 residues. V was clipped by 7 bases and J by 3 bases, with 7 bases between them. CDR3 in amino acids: CASTGSYEQYF. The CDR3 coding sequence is TGTGCCAGCACGGGCAGCTACGAGCAGTACTTC.

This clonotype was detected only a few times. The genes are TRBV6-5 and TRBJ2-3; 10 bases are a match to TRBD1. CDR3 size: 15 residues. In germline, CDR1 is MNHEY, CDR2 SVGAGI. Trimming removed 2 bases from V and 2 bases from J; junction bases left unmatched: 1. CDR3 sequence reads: CASSYGTGDTDTQYF. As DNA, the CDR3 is TGTGCCAGCAGTTACGGGACAGGGGACACAGATACGCAGTATTTT.

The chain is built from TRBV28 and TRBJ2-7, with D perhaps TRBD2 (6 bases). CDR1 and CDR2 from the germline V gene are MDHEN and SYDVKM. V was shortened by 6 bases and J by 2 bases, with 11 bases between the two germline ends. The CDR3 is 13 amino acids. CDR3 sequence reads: CASRTGRAYEQYF. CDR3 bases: TGTGCCAGCAGAACCGGGAGAGCCTACGAGCAGTACTTC.